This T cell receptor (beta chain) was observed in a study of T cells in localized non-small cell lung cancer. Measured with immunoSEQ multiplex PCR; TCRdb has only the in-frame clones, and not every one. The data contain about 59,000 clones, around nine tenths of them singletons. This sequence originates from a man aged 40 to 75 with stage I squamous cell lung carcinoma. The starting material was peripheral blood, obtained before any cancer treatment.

The CDR3 protein is CANRGPFSTDTQYF. DNA for the CDR3: TGTGCCAACAGGGGCCCGTTCTCCACAGATACGCAGTATTTT. The J gene is TRBJ2-3, the V gene TRBV28; 7 positions agree with TRBD1. Unmatched junction bases numbered 9, after V lost 10 bases and J lost 2 bases. CDR3 length: 14 residues. CDR1 and CDR2 (germline): MDHEN, SYDVKM. Full variable domain (outside the CDR3, taken from reference TRBV28 and TRBJ2-3): DVKVTQSSRYLVKRTGEKVFLECVQDMDHENMFWYRQDPGLGLRLIYFSYDVKMKEKGDIPEGYSVSREKKERFSLILESASTNQTSMYLCANRGPFSTDTQYFGPGTRLTVL.